This T cell receptor (beta chain) was captured by sequencing in a study of blood T cells in healthy people across ages. Study-wide findings and caveats: The study regarded diversity estimates from one million T cells as underestimates.

For this clonotype: Its matching antigen is unknown.

Staff drew 8 to 10 milliliters of peripheral blood from each donor. Isolated PBMCs totaled at least 7 million in each sample. PCR was performed a second time for about 6 to 12 cycles using a sample-barcoded 5' primer and a J-beta primer mix. TCRdb ran MiXCR on the 5' RACE reads and lists one entry per CDR3 protein. The table has 1.5 million to 2 million distinct CDR3 sequences, roughly 30% seen once; the top ten hold less than 9.5%. CDR1 and CDR2 from the germline V gene are SGHTA and FQGTGA. V dropped 0 bases and J dropped 5 bases, with 13 bases sitting between them. CDR3 length equals 15 residues. The receptor comes from a woman aged 25 to 45 in good health. The V gene is TRBV7-3, the J gene TRBJ1-2; D perhaps matches TRBD1 (5 bases). The sequenced sample was blood. In DNA form, the CDR3 reads TGTGCCAGCAGCTTAACCGGGGGGACGGGGTATGGCTACACCTTC. It is translated as CASSLTGGTGYGYTF.